This is a list of T cell receptor beta chains from one sample in a study of cytomegalovirus exposure and HLA in healthy donors. Generated by immunoSEQ multiplex PCR, the TCRdb table keeps only in-frame clones and is missing some. Among under 400,000 clones, nearly 90% were seen once, and the ten largest hold around 0.96%. The specimen was PBMCs. The receptors shown here come from a man aged 30 to 39 in good health and CMV-seronegative. Each CDR3 is given with its conserved first and last residue. Each record gives: D gene, J gene, V gene, clone size, CDR3 protein, CDR3 DNA. The D gene is left open where the match is weak. The size of a clone is reported for some rows only, either as once, few or many, or as a class for expanded clones.

D gene: TRBD1; J gene: TRBJ1-3; V gene: TRBV7-7; clone size: -; CDR3 protein: CASSPGTGSGNTIYF; CDR3 DNA: TGTGCCAGCAGCCCCGGGACAGGGTCTGGAAACACCATATATTTT
D gene: TRBD2; J gene: TRBJ2-2; V gene: TRBV4-1; clone size: -; CDR3 protein: CASSRAGLAITGELFF; CDR3 DNA: TGCGCCAGCAGCCGGGCAGGACTAGCCATCACCGGGGAGCTGTTTTTT
D gene: -; J gene: TRBJ1-6; V gene: TRBV7-2; clone size: -; CDR3 protein: CASTPTYGTRYSPLHF; CDR3 DNA: TGTGCCAGCACCCCCACTTATGGGACAAGATATTCACCCCTCCACTTT
D gene: -; J gene: TRBJ2-5; V gene: TRBV5-1; clone size: -; CDR3 protein: CASSAYTGTSQETQYF; CDR3 DNA: TGCGCCAGCAGCGCCTATACCGGGACATCTCAAGAGACCCAGTACTTC
D gene: TRBD2; J gene: TRBJ2-3; V gene: TRBV5-4; clone size: -; CDR3 protein: CASSPGLLSDTQYF; CDR3 DNA: TGTGCCAGCAGCCCGGGACTACTGTCAGATACGCAGTATTTT
D gene: -; J gene: TRBJ1-2; V gene: TRBV5-6; clone size: -; CDR3 protein: CASSLAGLNYGYTF; CDR3 DNA: TGTGCCAGCAGCTTGGCCGGTTTAAACTATGGCTACACCTTC
D gene: -; J gene: TRBJ1-1; V gene: TRBV5-1; clone size: -; CDR3 protein: CASSLARDTEAFF; CDR3 DNA: TGCGCCAGCAGCTTGGCCAGGGACACTGAAGCTTTCTTT
D gene: TRBD1; J gene: TRBJ1-6; V gene: TRBV6-6; clone size: -; CDR3 protein: CASRSRDRVNSPLHF; CDR3 DNA: TGTGCCAGCCGATCCCGGGACAGGGTTAATTCACCCCTCCACTTT
D gene: -; J gene: TRBJ2-7; V gene: TRBV27; clone size: -; CDR3 protein: CASSLDRDTYEQYF; CDR3 DNA: TGTGCCAGCAGTTTGGACCGGGACACATACGAGCAGTACTTC
D gene: -; J gene: TRBJ2-6; V gene: TRBV11-2; clone size: -; CDR3 protein: CASSSTLSGANVLTF; CDR3 DNA: TGTGCCAGCAGTTCGACACTCTCTGGGGCCAACGTCCTGACTTTC
D gene: -; J gene: TRBJ1-4; V gene: TRBV6-1; clone size: -; CDR3 protein: CASSEGAQLYNEKLFF; CDR3 DNA: TGTGCCAGCAGTGAAGGGGCACAGCTTTATAATGAAAAACTGTTTTTT
D gene: -; J gene: TRBJ1-5; V gene: TRBV9; clone size: -; CDR3 protein: CASSVEGGGQPQHF; CDR3 DNA: TGTGCCAGCAGCGTAGAAGGAGGCGGTCAGCCCCAGCATTTT
D gene: -; J gene: TRBJ1-5; V gene: TRBV2; clone size: -; CDR3 protein: CASSGNAGGRNQPQHF; CDR3 DNA: TGTGCCAGCAGTGGTAATGCGGGGGGAAGAAATCAGCCCCAGCATTTT
D gene: -; J gene: TRBJ1-1; V gene: TRBV19; clone size: -; CDR3 protein: CASSIIGFGGEAFF; CDR3 DNA: TGTGCCAGTAGTATAATAGGTTTCGGGGGTGAAGCTTTCTTT
D gene: -; J gene: TRBJ1-6; V gene: TRBV5-1; clone size: few; CDR3 protein: CASSPRWAGVNSPLHF; CDR3 DNA: TGCGCCAGCAGCCCCCGTTGGGCAGGCGTTAATTCACCCCTCCACTTT
D gene: TRBD1; J gene: TRBJ1-3; V gene: TRBV2; clone size: -; CDR3 protein: CASSPLQGARGNTIYF; CDR3 DNA: TGTGCCAGCAGTCCCTTACAGGGGGCCCGTGGAAACACCATATATTTT
D gene: -; J gene: TRBJ1-3; V gene: TRBV4-1; clone size: -; CDR3 protein: CASSHGPDGRLNSGNTIYF; CDR3 DNA: TGCGCCAGCAGCCATGGTCCCGACGGCCGACTAAACTCTGGAAACACCATATATTTT
D gene: TRBD1; J gene: TRBJ2-2; V gene: TRBV2; clone size: -; CDR3 protein: CASTLTGANTGELFF; CDR3 DNA: TGTGCCAGCACCCTGACAGGGGCCAACACCGGGGAGCTGTTTTTT
D gene: TRBD2; J gene: TRBJ2-3; V gene: TRBV13; clone size: -; CDR3 protein: CASSGTSGGVFSTDTQYF; CDR3 DNA: TGTGCCAGCAGCGGAACTAGCGGGGGGGTTTTTAGCACAGATACGCAGTATTTT
D gene: -; J gene: TRBJ1-2; V gene: TRBV19; clone size: -; CDR3 protein: CASSIQGTTGYTF; CDR3 DNA: TGTGCCAGTAGTATCCAGGGGACCACTGGCTACACCTTC
D gene: -; J gene: TRBJ2-7; V gene: TRBV11-2; clone size: once; CDR3 protein: CASSFLGGGNYEQYF; CDR3 DNA: TGTGCCAGCAGCTTCCTCGGCGGAGGCAACTACGAGCAGTACTTC
D gene: TRBD1; J gene: TRBJ1-3; V gene: TRBV7-8; clone size: -; CDR3 protein: CASSLDTGGVTGNTIYF; CDR3 DNA: TGTGCCAGCAGCTTAGATACAGGGGGTGTAACTGGAAACACCATATATTTT
D gene: TRBD1; J gene: TRBJ1-2; V gene: TRBV23-1; clone size: few; CDR3 protein: CASGTGRDGYTF; CDR3 DNA: TGCGCCAGCGGGACAGGGAGGGATGGCTACACCTTC
D gene: -; J gene: TRBJ1-1; V gene: TRBV5-6; clone size: once; CDR3 protein: CASSLSGEAFF; CDR3 DNA: TGTGCCAGCAGCTTATCGGGTGAAGCTTTCTTT
D gene: -; J gene: TRBJ2-3; V gene: TRBV11-3; clone size: -; CDR3 protein: CASSFGQGNTDTQYF; CDR3 DNA: TGTGCCAGCAGCTTTGGGCAGGGGAACACAGATACGCAGTATTTT
D gene: -; J gene: TRBJ1-2; V gene: TRBV10-3; clone size: -; CDR3 protein: CAISAGGAQNYGYTF; CDR3 DNA: TGTGCCATCAGTGCGGGGGGGGCGCAGAACTATGGCTACACCTTC
D gene: -; J gene: TRBJ1-2; V gene: TRBV18; clone size: -; CDR3 protein: CASSPPRPGAYGYTF; CDR3 DNA: TGTGCCAGCTCACCACCGCGACCAGGGGCCTATGGCTACACCTTC
D gene: TRBD2; J gene: TRBJ2-4; V gene: TRBV6-6; clone size: -; CDR3 protein: CASSQTAGGEGNIQYF; CDR3 DNA: TGTGCCAGCAGCCAGACGGCGGGGGGGGAGGGAAACATTCAGTACTTC
D gene: TRBD1; J gene: TRBJ2-5; V gene: TRBV5-5; clone size: -; CDR3 protein: CASSFRQGMILETQYF; CDR3 DNA: TGTGCCAGCAGCTTCCGACAGGGTATGATCTTAGAGACCCAGTACTTC
D gene: -; J gene: TRBJ1-6; V gene: TRBV2; clone size: few; CDR3 protein: CASSVVESNSPLHF; CDR3 DNA: TGTGCCAGCAGCGTAGTGGAGAGTAATTCACCCCTCCACTTT
D gene: -; J gene: TRBJ2-5; V gene: TRBV6-1; clone size: few; CDR3 protein: CASRESELSQETQYF; CDR3 DNA: TGTGCCAGCAGGGAATCGGAGTTAAGCCAAGAGACCCAGTACTTC
D gene: TRBD2; J gene: TRBJ2-4; V gene: TRBV6-1; clone size: -; CDR3 protein: CASSEAGTSLNIQYF; CDR3 DNA: TGTGCCAGCAGTGAAGCGGGGACTAGTTTAAACATTCAGTACTTC
D gene: TRBD1; J gene: TRBJ1-5; V gene: TRBV19; clone size: -; CDR3 protein: CASSIEWDREKQPQHF; CDR3 DNA: TGTGCCAGTAGTATAGAGTGGGACAGGGAAAAACAGCCCCAGCATTTT
D gene: TRBD1; J gene: TRBJ2-3; V gene: TRBV30; clone size: -; CDR3 protein: CAWSEGTAYTDTQYF; CDR3 DNA: TGTGCCTGGAGTGAAGGGACAGCATACACAGATACGCAGTATTTT
D gene: TRBD1; J gene: TRBJ1-5; V gene: TRBV28; clone size: -; CDR3 protein: CASSWPGQANQPQHF; CDR3 DNA: TGTGCCAGCAGTTGGCCCGGACAGGCAAATCAGCCCCAGCATTTT
D gene: TRBD1; J gene: TRBJ1-6; V gene: TRBV6-1; clone size: -; CDR3 protein: CASDDRGRGNSPLHF; CDR3 DNA: TGTGCCAGCGATGACAGGGGGAGAGGCAATTCACCCCTCCACTTT
D gene: -; J gene: TRBJ1-4; V gene: TRBV2; clone size: -; CDR3 protein: CASSGTLSTNEKLFF; CDR3 DNA: TGTGCCAGCAGTGGGACACTTTCAACTAATGAAAAACTGTTTTTT
D gene: -; J gene: TRBJ2-4; V gene: TRBV2; clone size: -; CDR3 protein: CASNSGTLAKNIQYF; CDR3 DNA: TGTGCCAGCAACTCCGGGACACTAGCCAAAAACATTCAGTACTTC
D gene: -; J gene: TRBJ1-1; V gene: TRBV4-1; clone size: -; CDR3 protein: CASSDRTQANTEAFF; CDR3 DNA: TGCGCCAGCAGCGATAGGACTCAAGCGAACACTGAAGCTTTCTTT
D gene: TRBD1; J gene: TRBJ2-7; V gene: TRBV5-1; clone size: -; CDR3 protein: CASSTGQGYEQYF; CDR3 DNA: TGCGCCAGCAGCACCGGACAGGGCTACGAGCAGTACTTC
D gene: -; J gene: TRBJ2-5; V gene: TRBV5-1; clone size: -; CDR3 protein: CASSLGGGETQYF; CDR3 DNA: TGCGCCAGCAGCTTAGGGGGGGGAGAGACCCAGTACTTC
D gene: TRBD1; J gene: TRBJ2-7; V gene: TRBV11-2; clone size: once; CDR3 protein: CASSFPGTGGNEQYF; CDR3 DNA: TGTGCCAGCAGTTTCCCCGGGACAGGGGGTAACGAGCAGTACTTC
D gene: -; J gene: TRBJ1-5; V gene: TRBV9; clone size: -; CDR3 protein: CASSAQGFGNQPQHF; CDR3 DNA: TGTGCCAGCAGCGCCCAGGGGTTTGGCAATCAGCCCCAGCATTTT
D gene: -; J gene: TRBJ2-1; V gene: TRBV11-3; clone size: -; CDR3 protein: CASSLVPGSSQFF; CDR3 DNA: TGTGCCAGCAGCTTAGTTCCAGGATCTTCGCAGTTCTTC
D gene: TRBD2; J gene: TRBJ2-2; V gene: TRBV5-1; clone size: -; CDR3 protein: CASSYRGDRTGVNTGELFF; CDR3 DNA: TGCGCCAGCAGCTATCGGGGGGACCGTACTGGGGTGAACACCGGGGAGCTGTTTTTT
D gene: TRBD1; J gene: TRBJ2-5; V gene: TRBV5-4; clone size: -; CDR3 protein: CASSSRQGEETQYF; CDR3 DNA: TGTGCCAGCAGCTCCCGACAGGGTGAAGAGACCCAGTACTTC
D gene: TRBD1; J gene: TRBJ1-5; V gene: TRBV4-1; clone size: -; CDR3 protein: CASSPQWTGGQPQHF; CDR3 DNA: TGCGCCAGCAGCCCCCAATGGACAGGGGGTCAGCCCCAGCATTTT
D gene: -; J gene: TRBJ1-5; V gene: TRBV6-7; clone size: -; CDR3 protein: CASHPVGGGSIGNQPQHF; CDR3 DNA: TGTGCCAGCCATCCGGTAGGGGGTGGGTCGATTGGCAATCAGCCCCAGCATTTT
D gene: -; J gene: TRBJ2-3; V gene: TRBV6-6; clone size: -; CDR3 protein: CASSYRGPDTQYF; CDR3 DNA: TGTGCCAGCAGTTACAGGGGTCCAGATACGCAGTATTTT
D gene: TRBD1; J gene: TRBJ1-4; V gene: TRBV23-1; clone size: -; CDR3 protein: CASSQAGTGSEKLFF; CDR3 DNA: TGCGCCAGCAGTCAAGCCGGGACAGGCAGTGAAAAACTGTTTTTT
D gene: -; J gene: TRBJ1-1; V gene: TRBV10-3; clone size: -; CDR3 protein: CAIDSGNTEAFF; CDR3 DNA: TGTGCCATCGACTCCGGGAACACTGAAGCTTTCTTT
D gene: -; J gene: TRBJ2-5; V gene: TRBV5-1; clone size: -; CDR3 protein: CASSGDTRQETQYF; CDR3 DNA: TGCGCCAGCAGCGGGGACACTCGTCAAGAGACCCAGTACTTC
D gene: -; J gene: TRBJ1-5; V gene: TRBV2; clone size: once; CDR3 protein: CASTGQYSNQPQHF; CDR3 DNA: TGTGCCAGCACCGGACAGTATAGCAATCAGCCCCAGCATTTT
D gene: TRBD1; J gene: TRBJ2-7; V gene: TRBV6-6; clone size: -; CDR3 protein: CASSLDRGKVGF; CDR3 DNA: TGTGCCAGCAGCCTAGACAGGGGGAAAGTAGGCTTC